The 11 T cell receptor beta chains reported below all come from one sample, sequenced in a study of T-cell memory formation after mild COVID-19. TCRdb analysed the 5' RACE reads with MiXCR anew, one entry per CDR3 protein. This table holds some 450,000 distinct CDR3 sequences, roughly 20% found once. The sample comprised PBMCs or a T cell subset sorted from them (not recorded which). These receptors came from an adult woman who had mild COVID-19 (a few samples of this study predate the infection). Cell type and time point are not known.

This clonotype was observed a few times. This rearrangement joins TRBV6-2 or TRBV6-3 to TRBJ2-4, with D unresolved. The CDR3 spans 16 residues. CDR1 MNHEY and CDR2 SVGEGT come from the germline V gene. V gave up 6 bases and J gave up 0 bases, with 15 bases separating them. The CDR3 coding sequence is TGTGCCAGCAGCCGCGACATTCTTATAGCCAAAAACATTCAGTACTTC. Translated: CASSRDILIAKNIQYF.

This rearrangement joins TRBV5-1 to TRBJ2-7; TRBD2 might be the D (7 bases). Deletions cut 6 bases from V and 5 bases from J, with 15 bases between. The CDR3 contains 13 residues. From germline, CDR1 is SGHRS and CDR2 YFSETQ. This chain's CDR3 is CASNFGGLDEQYF. For the CDR3, the DNA is TGCGCCAGCAACTTCGGGGGGCTCGACGAGCAGTACTTC. The full variable domain, in which reference TRBV5-1 and TRBJ2-7 provide the parts outside the CDR3, is KAGVTQTPRYLIKTRGQQVTLSCSPISGHRSVSWYQQTPGQGLQFLFEYFSETQRNKGNFPGRFSGRQFSNSRSEMNVSTLELGDSALYLCASNFGGLDEQYFGPGTRLTVT.

This clonotype was found many times. V is TRBV7-9 and J is TRBJ2-1, with 9 bases fitting TRBD1. The germline V gene encodes CDR1 SEHNR and CDR2 FQNEAQ (reference sequence). V lost 1 base, J lost 7 bases, and 5 bases stayed unmatched. This CDR3 comprises 15 residues. As DNA, the CDR3 is TGTGCCAGCAGCTTAGGGACAGGGGTGCCGAATGAGCAGTTCTTC. It specifies CASSLGTGVPNEQFF.

The chain links TRBV13 to TRBJ2-5, with no clear D. The length of the CDR3 is 13 residues. V was pared by 3 bases and J by 4 bases, with 9 bases between. The germline V gene has CDR1 PRHDT and CDR2 FYEKMQ (reference sequence). The CDR3 region has the DNA TGTGCCAGCAGCTTGAAACTAAGAGAGACCCAGTACTTC. The encoded protein is CASSLKLRETQYF.

This clonotype came up a few times. The chain couples TRBV11-2 to TRBJ1-6; D is uncertain. The CDR3 has 15 residues. CDR1 SGHAT and CDR2 FQNNGV come from the germline V gene. Trimming removed 3 bases from V and 2 bases from J, with 8 bases in between. In nucleotides, the CDR3 is TGTGCCAGCAGCTTGGGGAGTACCTATAATTCACCCCTCCACTTT. The encoded protein is CASSLGSTYNSPLHF.

The rearrangement joins TRBV24-1 to TRBJ2-1, with D perhaps TRBD1 or TRBD2 (5 bases each). Trimming removed 9 bases from V and 0 bases from J, with 20 bases in between. Per germline, CDR1 KGHDR and CDR2 SFDVKD. The CDR3 contains 17 residues. The CDR3 DNA is TGTGCCACCTCCGAGGGGCACCTAAGGAGCTCCTACAATGAGCAGTTCTTC. It codes for CATSEGHLRSSYNEQFF.

The V call is TRBV7-9, the J call TRBJ2-5; TRBD1 aligns across 7 bases. The V and J ends lost 2 bases and 2 bases, in that order; junction bases with no gene match: 2. The germline V gene encodes CDR1 SEHNR and CDR2 FQNEAQ (reference sequence). The CDR3 spans 14 residues. The CDR3 DNA reads as TGTGCCAGCAGCTTACCCAGGGGGCAAGAGACCCAGTACTTC. Translated, it gives CASSLPRGQETQYF.

This chain uses TRBV7-9 with TRBJ1-5, with unresolved D. The CDR3 has 15 residues. Germline loops: CDR1 SEHNR, CDR2 FQNEAQ (reference sequence). Deletions cut 2 bases from V and 8 bases from J, with 16 bases between. CDR3: CASSLSRTALEPQHF. In DNA form, the CDR3 reads TGTGCCAGCAGCTTAAGTCGGACGGCCCTTGAGCCCCAGCATTTT.

This clonotype was detected many times. V gene TRBV5-5 combines with J gene TRBJ1-4; tentative D call: TRBD1 (6 bases). Trimming shortened V by 4 bases and J by 5 bases, and 18 bases separated the two germline ends. CDR1 and CDR2 (germline): SGHKS, YYEKEE (reference sequence). There are 16 residues in the CDR3. CDR3 in DNA: TGTGCCAGCAGCCGGCAATACACAGGGTCCAATGAAAAACTGTTTTTT. Translation: CASSRQYTGSNEKLFF.

This clonotype occurred a few times. The chain combines TRBV29-1 with TRBJ1-1; D call uncertain. The germline gives CDR1 SQVTM, CDR2 ANQGSEA. V lost 7 bases, J lost 2 bases, and 17 bases lay in between. This CDR3 spans 14 amino acids. CDR3: CSADPDVGNTEAFF. DNA for the CDR3: TGCAGCGCCGACCCCGACGTGGGCAACACTGAAGCTTTCTTT.

This chain connects TRBV6-5 to TRBJ2-7; 11 bases agree with TRBD2. The ends lost 4 bases at V and 3 bases at J; junction bases unmatched: 5. In germline, CDR1 is MNHEY, CDR2 SVGAGI. The CDR3 is 15 residues long. The CDR3 region has the DNA TGTGCCAGCAGTTCAGGGGGGACTAGCGGCTACGAGCAGTACTTC. Translation: CASSSGGTSGYEQYF.